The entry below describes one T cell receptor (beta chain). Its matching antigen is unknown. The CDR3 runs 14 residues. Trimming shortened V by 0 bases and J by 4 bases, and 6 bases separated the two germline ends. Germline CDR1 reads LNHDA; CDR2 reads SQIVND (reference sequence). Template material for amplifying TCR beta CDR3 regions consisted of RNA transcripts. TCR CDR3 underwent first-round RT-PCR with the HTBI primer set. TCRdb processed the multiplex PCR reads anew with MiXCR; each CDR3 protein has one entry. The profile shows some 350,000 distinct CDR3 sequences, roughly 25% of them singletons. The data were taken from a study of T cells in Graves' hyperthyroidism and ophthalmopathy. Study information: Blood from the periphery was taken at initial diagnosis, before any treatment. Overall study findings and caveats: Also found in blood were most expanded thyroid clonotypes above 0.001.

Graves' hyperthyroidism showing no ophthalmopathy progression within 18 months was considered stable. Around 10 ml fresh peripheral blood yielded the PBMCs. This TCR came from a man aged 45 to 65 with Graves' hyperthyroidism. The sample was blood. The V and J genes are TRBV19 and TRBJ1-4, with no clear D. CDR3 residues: CASSIDRGNEKLFF. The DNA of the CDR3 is TGTGCCAGTAGTATAGATCGCGGTAATGAAAAACTGTTTTTT.